Below, 32 T cell receptor beta chains from the same sample are listed, as sequenced in a study of CD8+ T cells in alopecia areata. Treatment denoted: oral pan-JAK inhibitor, 5-10 mg twice daily. Once RNA had been extracted, it was reverse transcribed into cDNA to act as the sequencing template. Clones were sequenced by immunoSEQ multiplex PCR, and TCRdb holds only the in-frame ones, with some missing. The repertoire holds approximately 210,000 clones, 64% seen once, with about 4.2% in the top ten. The starting material was CD4+ T cells sorted from blood, obtained at week 4, from a patient treated with tofacitinib. These receptors were obtained from a human donor with alopecia areata.

V gene TRBV11-1 combines with J gene TRBJ2-7, with D perhaps matching TRBD1 or TRBD2 (5 bases each). Trimming cost V 4 bases and J 7 bases, with 14 bases left between them. The V gene's germline CDR1 is SGHAT and CDR2 FQDESV (reference sequence). The CDR3 loop spans 13 amino acids. In nucleotides, the CDR3 is TGTGCCAGCAGCTGGCCCGGGGCGACGGAGCAGTACTTC. Translation: CASSWPGATEQYF.

This clone showed up just a few times. The genes are TRBV29-1 and TRBJ1-1, with TRBD1 as a possible D gene (6 bases). CDR1 is SQVTM, CDR2 ANQGSEA, per germline. The CDR3 runs 13 residues. V dropped 4 bases and J dropped 2 bases, with 11 bases sitting between them. The CDR3 sequence is CSVGGGRNTEAFF. The CDR3 DNA follows: TGCAGCGTTGGAGGGGGGCGTAACACTGAAGCTTTCTTT.

CDR3: CASSFGGSGANVLTF. The CDR3 region has the DNA TGTGCCAGCAGCTTTGGTGGCTCCGGGGCCAACGTCCTGACTTTC. The chain recombines TRBV5-4 with TRBJ2-6, with D uncertain. Trimming removed 2 bases from V and 4 bases from J, with 10 bases in between. Germline V CDR1 and CDR2: SGHNT, YYREEE (reference sequence). This CDR3 spans 15 amino acids.

This clone was counted many times. V usage is TRBV7-2 and J usage is TRBJ2-2; D perhaps matches TRBD1 (5 bases). This CDR3 has 15 residues. Germline V gene data show CDR1 as SGHTA and CDR2 as FQGNSA. The V end lost 5 bases, the J end lost 4 bases, and 14 bases lay between the germline ends. Here the CDR3 reads CASSVRGSPTGELFF. CDR3 nucleotide sequence: TGTGCCAGCAGCGTAAGGGGTTCCCCCACCGGGGAGCTGTTTTTT.

The chain links TRBV4-2 to TRBJ2-7; 9 bases match TRBD1. Germline CDR1 and CDR2: LGHNA and YNFKEQ. This CDR3 has 14 residues. After removal of 4 bases from V and 5 bases from J, the junction contained 6 bases not matched to a gene. Written as DNA, the CDR3 is TGTGCCAGCAGCCCAGCTGGACAGGGGAACGAGCAGTACTTC. Translation gives CASSPAGQGNEQYF.

This clone was observed a few times. The chain couples TRBV19 to TRBJ1-1; TRBD1 matches at 8 bases. Germline V gene data show CDR1 as LNHDA and CDR2 as SQIVND (reference sequence). J gave up 4 bases and V 5 bases, and 15 bases lay outside the gene matches. There are 17 residues in the CDR3. The CDR3 here is CASSRRGTGGWSTEAFF. CDR3 DNA sequence: TGTGCCAGTAGTCGCCGGGGGACAGGAGGGTGGAGCACTGAAGCTTTCTTT. The whole variable domain, filled in from reference TRBV19 and TRBJ1-1, reads DGGITQSPKYLFRKEGQNVTLSCEQNLNHDAMYWYRQDPGQGLRLIYYSQIVNDFQKGDIAEGYSVSREKKESFPLTVTSAQKNPTAFYLCASSRRGTGGWSTEAFFGQGTRLTVV.

This clone was counted a few times. This chain joins TRBV18 and TRBJ1-1; D is unresolved. The length of the CDR3 is 15 residues. The ends were cut back, 0 bases at V and 0 bases at J, with 8 bases in the middle. The germline V gene encodes CDR1 KGHSH and CDR2 LQKENI. This CDR3 reads CASSPPARMNTEAFF. The CDR3 DNA follows: TGTGCCAGCTCACCACCCGCCAGAATGAACACTGAAGCTTTCTTT.

This chain uses TRBV2 with TRBJ1-5, with D unclear. Between the trimmed V and J ends, which lost 6 bases and 3 bases, there was a span of 9 bases. The CDR3 has 13 residues. Germline V gives CDR1 SNHLY, CDR2 FYNNEI. The chain's CDR3 is CASRRDFNQPQHF. The CDR3 DNA reads TGTGCCAGCAGGCGGGATTTCAATCAGCCCCAGCATTTT.

This clone was counted a few times. V is TRBV7-9 and J is TRBJ1-4; the match to TRBD1 covers 10 bases. The ends lost 5 bases at V and 4 bases at J; junction bases unmatched: 16. The germline CDR1 and CDR2 sequences are SEHNR and FQNEAQ (reference sequence). This CDR3 contains 19 residues. CDR3: CASSRGRGQGPGGNEKLFF. In DNA form, the CDR3 reads TGTGCCAGCAGCCGCGGGCGGGGACAGGGGCCTGGTGGTAATGAAAAACTGTTTTTT.

The chain couples TRBV23-1 to TRBJ1-2; D unresolved. Being an ORF, TRBV23-1 has a function that is uncertain. The CDR3 is 15 residues long. V shed 2 bases and J shed 0 bases, with 10 bases lying between them. The CDR3 loop is CASSQRAPTNYGYTF. CDR3 coding DNA: TGCGCCAGCAGTCAACGGGCACCAACTAACTATGGCTACACCTTC.

This sequence joins TRBV25-1 and TRBJ2-7; D assignment may be TRBD1 or TRBD2 (5 bases each). Between the trimmed V and J ends, which lost 5 bases and 7 bases, there was a span of 12 bases. The CDR3 is 12 residues long. Germline V gene sequence: CDR1 MGHDK, CDR2 SYGVNS. The CDR3 coding sequence is TGTGCCAGCAGTCCGGGGCCCTGGGAGCAGTACTTC. It specifies CASSPGPWEQYF.

This chain uses TRBV6-5 with TRBJ1-2; 8 nucleotides agree with TRBD1. With 5 bases clipped from V and 2 bases from J, the junction kept 4 bases outside the gene matches. The V gene's germline CDR1 is MNHEY and CDR2 SVGAGI. This CDR3 region has 14 residues. CDR3 loop: CASSQDRDNYGYTF. As DNA, the CDR3 is TGTGCCAGCAGTCAGGACAGGGACAACTATGGCTACACCTTC.

The rearrangement links TRBV6-5 to TRBJ1-6; no firm D call. This CDR3 has 14 residues. The V gene's germline CDR1 is MNHEY and CDR2 SVGAGI. The V gene lost 4 bases and the J gene lost 11 bases, with 15 bases spanning the gap. In DNA, the CDR3 is TGTGCCAGCAGTTTAAGGGAGTTAGGGCCACCCCTCCACTTT. Protein sequence: CASSLRELGPPLHF.

This clone turned up a few times. The chain couples TRBV5-1 to TRBJ2-1; the D gene could be TRBD1 or TRBD2 (6 bases each). Per the germline V gene, CDR1 is SGHRS and CDR2 is YFSETQ. V was cut by 0 bases and J by 7 bases, with 14 bases left in between. The CDR3 contains 15 residues. The CDR3 DNA is TGCGCCAGCAGCTTGGTAGGGGGGCCCGGAAATGAGCAGTTCTTC. Translating gives CASSLVGGPGNEQFF.

Remarks on this clone: The sample contains more than one DNA sequence encoding this CDR3. V gene TRBV7-2 combines with J gene TRBJ2-5; D remains ambiguous. The germline gives CDR1 SGHTA, CDR2 FQGNSA. This CDR3 comprises 13 residues. The germline V and J ends were trimmed by 0 bases and 0 bases, with 2 bases remaining between them. Here the CDR3 reads CASSLAYQETQYF. The DNA of the CDR3 is TGTGCCAGCAGCTTAGCCTACCAAGAGACCCAGTACTTC.

The V and J genes are TRBV2 and TRBJ2-7; possible D gene TRBD1, 5 bases. Deletions cut 5 bases from V and 4 bases from J, with 9 bases between. Germline-derived CDR1 and CDR2 are SNHLY and FYNNEI. This CDR3 contains 12 residues. DNA of the CDR3: TGTGCCAGCAGTCGACAGCTTTACGAGCAGTACTTC. Protein sequence: CASSRQLYEQYF.

The chain couples TRBV18 to TRBJ2-7; maybe TRBD1 (5 bases). V was shortened by 3 bases and J by 3 bases, with 12 bases between the two germline ends. CDR3 size: 14 residues. The germline CDR1 and CDR2 sequences are KGHSH and LQKENI. This CDR3 is CASSPGALDYEQYF. The CDR3 DNA is TGTGCCAGCTCACCTGGGGCTCTTGACTACGAGCAGTACTTC.

This clone was seen a handful of times. Distinct nucleotide sequences in the sample also encode this CDR3. V is TRBV5-1 and J is TRBJ2-6; D is perhaps TRBD2 (5 bases). The CDR3 is 15 residues long. The germline gives CDR1 SGHRS, CDR2 YFSETQ. Trimming took off 0 bases at V and 1 base at J, with 5 bases between the two ends. CDR3: CASSLAGSGANVLTF. The CDR3, as DNA: TGCGCCAGCAGCTTGGCGGGGTCTGGGGCCAACGTCCTGACTTTC.

This clone was detected only once. The identical CDR3 is also encoded by other nucleotide sequences in the sample. The chain recombines TRBV30 with TRBJ1-4; a weak D match, TRBD1 (5 bases). CDR1 and CDR2 from the germline V gene are GTSNPN and SVGIG (reference sequence). Trimming pared 2 bases from V and 5 bases from J, leaving 12 bases between. The CDR3 contains 14 residues. The CDR3 loop reads CAWSRDRINEKLFF. DNA of the CDR3: TGTGCCTGGAGTCGGGACCGGATCAATGAAAAACTGTTTTTT. Drawing the rest from reference TRBV30 and TRBJ1-4, the complete variable domain is SQTIHQWPATLVQPVGSPLSLECTVEGTSNPNLYWYRQAAGRGLQLLFYSVGIGQISSEVPQNLSASRPQDRQFILSSKKLLLSDSGFYLCAWSRDRINEKLFFGSGTQLSVL.

The chain carries TRBV29-1 and TRBJ2-2; D is unresolved. The CDR3 is 14 residues long. CDR1 and CDR2 (germline): SQVTM, ANQGSEA. Trimming removed 7 bases at V and 7 bases at J, with 19 bases between. The CDR3 DNA reads TGCAGCGCTTTTGAAGGAGTTCTAATCGGGGAGCTGTTTTTT. It specifies CSAFEGVLIGELFF.

The chain combines TRBV29-1 with TRBJ1-2, with 8 bases lining up with TRBD1. This CDR3 is built from 12 residues. With V trimmed by 7 bases and J by 6 bases, 7 bases remained unmatched. Germline CDR1 and CDR2: SQVTM and ANQGSEA. The CDR3 coding sequence is TGCAGCGCGAGGACAGGGAGGGATGGCTACACCTTC. Residues: CSARTGRDGYTF.

The sample holds a few counts of this clone. Here the CDR3 reads CASSFPLAGTGINEQFF. In nucleotides, the CDR3 is TGTGCCAGCAGCTTCCCCTTAGCCGGGACAGGGATCAATGAGCAGTTCTTC. The V and J genes are TRBV7-2 and TRBJ2-1; 9 nucleotides line up with TRBD1. Losses at the gene ends were 3 bases for V and 6 bases for J; bases not matched to a gene: 12. Germline CDR1 is SGHTA and CDR2 is FQGNSA. This CDR3 has 17 amino acids.

This clone was recorded once. The rearrangement uses TRBV4-2 and TRBJ2-6; 11 bases map to TRBD1. V dropped 0 bases and J dropped 4; count of bases not matched to a gene: 11. Germline CDR1 is LGHNA and CDR2 is YNFKEQ. The length of the CDR3 is 20 residues. CDR3 residues: CASSQELTGQGVIGANVLTF. For the CDR3, the DNA is TGTGCCAGCAGCCAAGAACTAACGGGACAGGGGGTAATAGGGGCCAACGTCCTGACTTTC.

This sequence joins TRBV11-3 and TRBJ2-7, with D perhaps TRBD1 (5 bases). The germline V gene has CDR1 SGHNT and CDR2 YENEEA. The ends were cut back, 5 bases at V and 6 bases at J, with 14 bases in the middle. The CDR3 totals 13 residues. DNA for the CDR3: TGTGCCAGCAGCGAATCCCAGGGAAGCGAGCAGTACTTC. Its protein is CASSESQGSEQYF.

This chain joins TRBV18 and TRBJ1-5; D is unclear. V lost 2 bases and J 3 bases, leaving 11 bases between the germline ends. The CDR3 is 15 residues long. In germline, CDR1 is KGHSH, CDR2 LQKENI. CDR3 loop: CASSPGQAYNQPQHF. The CDR3 DNA follows: TGTGCCAGCTCACCAGGGCAGGCCTACAATCAGCCCCAGCATTTT. The complete variable domain, with remaining parts taken from reference TRBV18 and TRBJ1-5, reads NAGVMQNPRHLVRRRGQEARLRCSPMKGHSHVYWYRQLPEEGLKFMVYLQKENIIDESGMPKERFSAEFPKEGPSILRIQQVVRGDSAAYFCASSPGQAYNQPQHFGDGTRLSIL.

The J gene is TRBJ2-7, the V gene TRBV29-1, with 7 nucleotides matching TRBD1. V lost 5 bases, J lost 4 bases, and 11 bases stayed unmatched. This CDR3 is 14 amino acids long. Germline lookup yields CDR1 SQVTM and CDR2 ANQGSEA. The chain's CDR3 is CSVHRGSGGYEQYF. The DNA for the CDR3 is TGCAGCGTTCACAGGGGAAGCGGAGGATACGAGCAGTACTTC.

This clone has only a few counts. The V call is TRBV18, the J call TRBJ2-7, with a weak D call TRBD2 (6 bases). Trimming removed 3 bases at V and 7 bases at J, with 19 bases between. Per the germline V gene, CDR1 is KGHSH and CDR2 is LQKENI. CDR3 length: 15 amino acids. As DNA, the CDR3 is TGTGCCAGCTCACCTTCTTTTGAGACCAGCGGGGAGCAGTACTTC. It codes for CASSPSFETSGEQYF.

The chain joins TRBV30 to TRBJ2-3, with a tentative D call TRBD2 (6 bases). Per germline, CDR1 GTSNPN and CDR2 SVGIG (reference sequence). V shed 6 bases and J shed 8 bases, with 18 bases lying between them. The CDR3 covers 13 residues. The CDR3 DNA sequence: TGTGCCTGCCGAGGAGGGGCTAAAGCTACGCAGTATTTT. Translated: CACRGGAKATQYF.

The rearrangement uses TRBV29-1 and TRBJ1-1, with D tentatively TRBD1 (5 bases). Trimming removed 4 bases from V and 7 bases from J, with 16 bases in between. CDR3 length: 13 amino acids. Germline V CDR1 and CDR2: SQVTM, ANQGSEA. The CDR3 here is CSVAPGSIGEAFF. The CDR3 DNA sequence: TGCAGCGTTGCCCCAGGGTCCATCGGTGAAGCTTTCTTT.

The V and J genes are TRBV4-1 and TRBJ2-3; possible D gene TRBD1, 5 bases. The length of the CDR3 is 17 residues. The germline gives CDR1 MGHRA, CDR2 YSYEKL. Deletions cut 4 bases from V and 3 bases from J, with 20 bases between. This CDR3 reads CASSLRGTGRETDTQYF. Written as DNA, the CDR3 is TGCGCCAGCAGCCTCAGAGGTACGGGCAGGGAAACAGATACGCAGTATTTT.

This clone appeared a few times. V usage is TRBV29-1 and J usage is TRBJ2-1; the match to TRBD1 covers 8 bases. V was pared by 4 bases and J by 2 bases, with 7 bases of the junction left unmatched. The V gene's germline CDR1 is SQVTM and CDR2 ANQGSEA. The CDR3 is made up of 15 amino acids. The CDR3 bases are TGCAGCGTTGGGGAGGACAGGGCCACCTACAATGAGCAGTTCTTC. Residues: CSVGEDRATYNEQFF.

In the case of this clone: This same CDR3 is encoded by further DNA sequences in the sample. This rearrangement joins TRBV18 to TRBJ2-5; D is unresolved. This CDR3 is built from 11 residues. The V and J ends lost 4 bases and 2 bases respectively, with 2 bases between them. In germline, CDR1 is KGHSH, CDR2 LQKENI. This CDR3 reads CASSLQETQYF. CDR3 sequence (DNA): TGTGCCAGCTCACTTCAAGAGACCCAGTACTTC.